The source of this T cell receptor beta chain is a study of blood T cell repertoires in COVID-19. Study context: Both acute and convalescent COVID-19 samples were obtained from the United States, Italy and Spain. T cells, B-cell-depleted T cells, or PBMCs supplied cDNA or gDNA.

In the authors' methods: How many nucleated cells were present was estimated from reference gene primer amplification. TCRdb's table, derived via immunoSEQ multiplex PCR, lists solely in-frame clones and lacks some. That table supplies the V and J calls and clone size; D and trimming were determined from the DNA. The repertoire holds roughly 190,000 clones, with roughly nine tenths as singletons. The CDR3 totals 13 residues. Per germline, CDR1 SGHAT and CDR2 FQNNGV. V lost 7 bases, J lost 1 base, and 11 bases lay in between. This chain joins TRBV11-2 and TRBJ2-7; D not certain. The sequence derives from a man aged 60 to 75 with active or convalescent COVID-19. The sample was peripheral blood. The CDR3 coding sequence is TGTGCCAGCACCTTTAGCCTTTCCTACGAGCAGTACTTC. Its translation: CASTFSLSYEQYF.